Each of the 24 T cell receptor beta chains below was sequenced from the same sample in a study of T cell repertoires in cytomegalovirus infection (dated by TCRdb to between 2018 and 2020). The treatment or condition label corresponds to: in vitro stimulation with specific CMV peptide epitopes to enrich CMV-specific T cells. This sample was sequenced with an Illumina HiSeq 1500. TCRdb trimmed public reads at Q25 via fastp, called clones via MiXCR and kept in-frame beta chains. A single entry per CDR3 protein holds the most common genes and DNA from its merged rows. Here the sample has around 900,000 distinct CDR3 sequences; around 32% occur a single time. About an eighth of the sample is taken by the ten largest. These receptors lack a known antigen. The specimen was cultured CD8+ T cells from PBMCs, collected from culture after CMV antigen stimulation. All receptors derive from a human donor in good health (CMV status not recorded). Some clones in this sample may be carry-over from other donors' samples.

In the case of this clonotype: A much larger clone differs by one base, so this may be a read error. The chain uses TRBV7-2 and TRBJ1-5; 10 nucleotides agree with TRBD1. The ends lost 6 bases at V and 0 bases at J; junction bases unmatched: 5. Germline V gene data show CDR1 as SGHTA and CDR2 as FQGNSA. CDR3 length: 16 residues. The CDR3 loop reads CASRLTGGYSNQPQHF. CDR3 bases: TGTGCCAGCAGACTGACAGGGGGCTATAGCAATCAGCCCCAGCATTTT.

About this clonotype itself: A read error may explain this, as a much larger clone is one base away. This chain joins TRBV12-3 or TRBV12-4 and TRBJ2-3, with TRBD2 matching 8 bases. V shed 6 bases and J 1 base; nucleotides not matched to a gene: 12. CDR3 length equals 17 residues. This chain's CDR3 is CASRNLGRLARTDTQYF. CDR3 bases: TGTGCCAGCAGAAACCTGGGACGACTAGCGCGCACAGATACGCAGTATTTT.

This chain links TRBV6-1 with TRBJ2-1, with D unresolved. V lost 4 bases, J lost 8 bases, and 6 bases lay in between. The CDR3 extends over 11 amino acids. Germline loops: CDR1 MNHNS, CDR2 SASEGT. The CDR3 DNA sequence: TGTGCCAGCAGTGGGCCCCATGAGCAGTTCTTC. Amino acid sequence: CASSGPHEQFF.

The J gene is TRBJ1-1, the V gene TRBV6-1; TRBD1 is a possible D gene (5 bases). Germline assignment: CDR1 MNHNS and CDR2 SASEGT. This CDR3 is built from 13 residues. Trimming stripped 10 bases from V and 5 bases from J, with 17 bases between. The CDR3 DNA reads as TGTGCCACCCTTTACACAGGTGGGACTGAAGCTTTCTTT. Residues: CATLYTGGTEAFF.

The chain is built from TRBV5-5 and TRBJ2-7, with D perhaps matching TRBD1 (5 bases). V lost 0 bases, J lost 3 bases, and 10 bases lay in between. This CDR3 spans 14 amino acids. Germline assignment: CDR1 SGHKS and CDR2 YYEKEE (reference sequence). The CDR3 sequence: CASSLDRTVYEQYF. The CDR3 nucleotides read TGTGCCAGCAGCTTGGACAGGACCGTCTACGAGCAGTACTTC.

A few counts support this clonotype. The chain couples TRBV4-3 to TRBJ1-2, with D perhaps TRBD1 (5 bases). The ends were cut back, 0 bases at V and 5 bases at J, with 13 bases in the middle. CDR1 is LGHNA and CDR2 is YSLEER in the germline V gene. This CDR3 is 15 amino acids long. The CDR3 is CASSQDFSGPYGYTF. CDR3 sequence (DNA): TGCGCCAGCAGCCAAGATTTTTCAGGGCCTTATGGCTACACCTTC.

Note on this clonotype: One junction end does not reproduce the germline sequence, and a read error may be involved. J is TRBJ1-4 and V is TRBV9, with TRBD1 as a possible D gene (5 bases). Germline CDR1 reads SGDLS; CDR2 reads YYNGEE. The CDR3 extends over 14 amino acids. CDR3 sequence (DNA): TGTGCCAGCAGCGTAGGACAGTTTAATGAAAAACTGTTTTTC. Its protein is CASSVGQFNEKLFF.

This chain connects TRBV29-1 to TRBJ1-2; a weak D match, TRBD1 (5 bases). The CDR3 is 14 residues long. Germline lookup yields CDR1 SQVTM and CDR2 ANQGSEA. V dropped 5 bases and J dropped 2 bases, with 15 bases sitting between them. The CDR3 sequence is CSVSPMEGNYGYTF. As DNA, the CDR3 is TGCAGCGTTTCACCCATGGAGGGGAACTATGGCTACACCTTC.

This clonotype was counted between two and nine times. This chain joins TRBV6-1 and TRBJ2-3, with 7 positions matching TRBD1. The CDR3 consists of 15 residues. V shed 1 base, J shed 9 bases, and the junction held 10 bases outside the gene matches. Germline CDR1 is MNHNS and CDR2 is SASEGT. This CDR3 is CASSEGTGRETTQYF. The CDR3 coding sequence is TGTGCCAGCAGTGAAGGGACAGGCCGGGAAACCACGCAGTATTTT.

This clonotype came up a few times. V usage is TRBV7-8 and J usage is TRBJ2-1; D may match TRBD1 or TRBD2 (5 bases each). There are 16 residues in the CDR3. Germline V gene lookup returns CDR1 SGHVS and CDR2 FQNEAQ. Trimming left V 8 bases short and J 4 bases short, with 21 bases between. The CDR3 bases are TGTGCCAGCGGTTCCCCCGCCGGGGACGCATACAATGAGCAGTTCTTC. Protein sequence: CASGSPAGDAYNEQFF.

With respect to this clonotype: A much larger clonotype is one base distant, so this may be a read error. The chain recombines TRBV7-6 with TRBJ2-2; 9 bases fit TRBD1. The CDR3 spans 18 residues. Germline CDR1 and CDR2: SGHVS and FNYEAQ. The CDR3: CASSLRTGVVSNTGELYF. The CDR3 nucleotides are TGTGCTAGCAGCTTAAGGACAGGGGTCGTCTCGAACACCGGGGAGCTGTATTTT. Together with reference TRBV7-6 and TRBJ2-2, the CDR3 gives the full variable domain: GAGVSQSPRYKVTKRGQDVALRCDPISGHVSLYWYRQALGQGPEFLTYFNYEAQQDKSGLPNDRFSAERPEGSISTLTIQRTEQRDSAMYRCASSLRTGVVSNTGELYFGEGSRLTVL.

The CDR3 nucleotides are TGCAGCGTTTTAGCCCGGGCTAACTACGAGCAGTACGTC. Amino acid sequence: CSVLARANYEQYV. V and J are TRBV29-1 and TRBJ2-7; D is undetermined. In germline, CDR1 is SQVTM, CDR2 ANQGSEA. Trimming took 5 bases from V and 3 from J, leaving 14 bases between them. This CDR3 contains 13 residues.

The chain combines TRBV12-5 with TRBJ2-7, with no clear D. Trimming stripped 0 bases from V and 7 bases from J, with 7 bases between. The CDR3 runs to 12 residues. Germline CDR1 reads LGHNT; CDR2 reads FRNRAP. CDR3 bases: TGTGCTAGTGGTTTGGTAGAGTGGGAGCAGTACTTC. It codes for CASGLVEWEQYF.

The rearrangement links TRBV10-2 to TRBJ2-2; D ambiguous. V was pared by 1 base and J by 4 bases, with 10 bases between. CDR3 length: 15 amino acids. Germline V gives CDR1 WSHSY, CDR2 SAAADI. The DNA of the CDR3 is TGCGCCAGCAGTGAGTGGTATGGTACCACCGGGGAGCTGTTTTTT. It codes for CASSEWYGTTGELFF.

A few counts support this clonotype. V gene TRBV7-8 combines with J gene TRBJ2-7; D gene ambiguous. Germline CDR1 SGHVS, CDR2 FQNEAQ. V was cut by 5 bases and J by 5 bases, with 19 bases left in between. The CDR3 extends over 15 amino acids. The CDR3 sequence is CASSGEPAPRNEQYF. CDR3 in DNA: TGTGCCAGCAGCGGCGAACCGGCCCCTCGGAACGAGCAGTACTTC.

About this clonotype: Just one base apart from a much larger clone, this may be a read error. The rearrangement links TRBV27 to TRBJ2-3; no clear D gene. The length of the CDR3 is 13 residues. The germline gives CDR1 MNHEY, CDR2 SMNVEV (reference sequence). Trimming pared 5 bases from V and 2 bases from J, leaving 8 bases between. The CDR3 DNA reads as TGTGCCAGCAGTAGGGCTTTCACAGATACGCAGTATTTT. Its protein is CASSRAFTDTQYF.

This clonotype was seen at least ten times. J is TRBJ2-7 and V is TRBV6-1; no clear D gene. The CDR3 length is 12 residues. The V gene's germline CDR1 is MNHNS and CDR2 SASEGT. V lost 7 bases and J lost 2, with 9 bases in between. CDR3 residues: CASTSGAYEQYF. CDR3 coding DNA: TGTGCCAGCACCTCAGGTGCCTACGAGCAGTACTTC.

V is TRBV27 and J is TRBJ2-2; 9 bases agree with TRBD1. The germline CDR1 and CDR2 sequences are MNHEY and SMNVEV (reference sequence). Unmatched junction bases numbered 4, after V lost 8 bases and J lost 0 bases. This CDR3 contains 15 residues. CDR3 sequence reads: CASGRQGANTGELFF. CDR3 nucleotides: TGTGCCAGCGGGCGACAGGGGGCGAACACCGGGGAGCTGTTTTTT.

CDR3 DNA sequence: TGTGCCAGCAGCGAACCGGACAGGGGACACGGGGAGCTGTTTTTT. The encoded protein is CASSEPDRGHGELFF. The chain employs TRBV7-9 and TRBJ2-2, with 9 bases identical to TRBD1. There are 15 residues in the CDR3. Germline loops: CDR1 SEHNR, CDR2 FQNEAQ (reference sequence). J gave up 7 bases and V 5 bases, and 8 bases lay outside the gene matches.

The chain employs TRBV15 and TRBJ1-2; D is uncertain. This CDR3 is 16 amino acids long. CDR1 is LNHNV, CDR2 YYDKDF, per germline (reference sequence). Trimming took off 0 bases at V and 7 bases at J, with 18 bases between the two ends. The DNA of the CDR3 is TGTGCCACCAGCAGAGATAAGGGATCTCCTGTGAGTGGCTACACCTTC. As protein: CATSRDKGSPVSGYTF.

V is TRBV6-2 or TRBV6-3 and J is TRBJ2-7; 7 bases are shared with TRBD1. Per the germline V gene, CDR1 is MNHEY and CDR2 is SVGEGT. Trimming at V came to 7 bases and at J to 3 bases, leaving 3 bases not matched to a gene. The CDR3 consists of 12 residues. Written as DNA, the CDR3 is TGTGCCAGCAAGTACAGGGGCTACGAGCAGTACGTC. Amino acids: CASKYRGYEQYV.

J is TRBJ2-2 and V is TRBV2; D is undetermined. With 3 bases removed from V and 6 bases from J, the gap between germline ends came to 11 bases. The germline V gene has CDR1 SNHLY and CDR2 FYNNEI. The CDR3 sequence is 14 residues long. The CDR3 DNA sequence: TGTGCCAGCAGTGAGCCCCGTAGGGCCGGGGAGCTGTTTTTT. Its translation is CASSEPRRAGELFF.

The chain links TRBV19 to TRBJ2-5; TRBD2 matches at 7 bases. After removal of 2 bases from V and 4 bases from J, the junction contained 7 bases not matched to a gene. The CDR3 spans 15 residues. Germline loops: CDR1 LNHDA, CDR2 SQIVND (reference sequence). In DNA form, the CDR3 reads TGTGCCAGTAGTATATTTGGCGGGGGAGGAGAGACCCAGTACTTC. It translates to CASSIFGGGGETQYF.

J is TRBJ2-1 and V is TRBV6-5; the D call may be TRBD1 or TRBD2 (6 bases each). V gave up 2 bases and J gave up 7 bases, with 12 bases separating them. Germline V gene data show CDR1 as MNHEY and CDR2 as SVGAGI. The CDR3 spans 14 residues. CDR3 loop: CASSYTGAGNEQFF. The CDR3 nucleotides are TGTGCCAGCAGTTACACGGGGGCAGGAAATGAGCAGTTCTTC.